This TCR beta chain was observed in a study of T cells after posttransplantation cyclophosphamide. On the day of bone marrow donation, the related graft donor provided peripheral blood. Study-level findings and limits: Tissue-infiltrating T cells from skin or gut overlapped little with blood T cells. TRB clonality was highly associated with recipient CMV seropositivity and reactivation. Donor CD8+ memory clones often dominated recipient blood repertoires at later times.

As regards this clone: Antigen specificity is unknown.

V trimming: 6 bases; J trimming: 9 bases; junction bases outside the gene matches: 4. There are 13 residues in the CDR3. Germline CDR1 is MDHEN and CDR2 is SYDVKM. The data were produced by immunoSEQ multiplex PCR, yet TCRdb's version contains in-frame clones alone and is incomplete. The sample lists tens of thousands of clones, around 73% seen once, with 0.55% to 0.75% in the top ten. This sequence was found in an older woman in good health, CMV-negative, and a related stem cell transplant donor. The sequenced sample was memory CD4+ T cells sorted from PBMCs. This chain uses TRBV28 with TRBJ2-1; 11 bases line up with TRBD2. The CDR3 coding sequence is TGTGCCAGCAGACTAGCGGGAGCGGGTGAGCAGTTCTTC. Translation: CASRLAGAGEQFF.